Each of the 16 T cell receptor beta chains below was sequenced from the same sample in a study of blood T cell repertoires in COVID-19. Sequencing was performed with immunoSEQ multiplex PCR; in TCRdb, only in-frame clones are kept and a portion is missing. Seen here are about 89,000 clones, 75% to 90% observed once, and the top ten hold roughly a fifth. Specimen: peripheral blood. The receptors here all came from an elderly woman with acute or convalescent COVID-19.

The rearrangement links TRBV18 to TRBJ1-2, with 9 bases fitting TRBD1. The CDR3 has 18 amino acids. The J segment lost 0 bases and the V segment lost 3 bases, leaving 11 bases of the junction unmatched. Germline V gives CDR1 KGHSH, CDR2 LQKENI. The CDR3 nucleotides read TGTGCCAGCTCACCCCAACTACCGGGACAGGGATCTAACTATGGCTACACCTTC. Its protein is CASSPQLPGQGSNYGYTF.

This chain uses TRBV6-5 with TRBJ1-4, with D possibly TRBD1 on 5 matching bases. Germline assignment: CDR1 MNHEY and CDR2 SVGAGI. The V end was cut by 2 bases, the J end by 7 bases, with 11 bases between. This CDR3 is 14 amino acids long. CDR3 protein: CASSYDRVGEKLFF. The CDR3 nucleotides read TGTGCCAGCAGTTACGACAGAGTAGGTGAAAAACTGTTTTTT.

The chain links TRBV5-1 to TRBJ1-1; TRBD1 might be the D (5 bases). The germline CDR1 and CDR2 sequences are SGHRS and YFSETQ. Trimming removed 4 bases at V and 5 bases at J, with 18 bases between. CDR3 length: 15 residues. CDR3 residues: CASSPLSQDLTEAFF. In DNA form, the CDR3 reads TGCGCCAGCAGCCCGTTGTCACAGGACCTGACTGAAGCTTTCTTT.

The chain uses TRBV30 and TRBJ2-7, with TRBD1 matching over 8 bases. The V gene end was trimmed by 7 bases and the J gene end by 2 bases; junction bases not matched to a gene: 4. CDR1 is GTSNPN and CDR2 is SVGIG in the germline V gene (reference sequence). The CDR3 is 12 residues long. The CDR3 DNA follows: TGTGCCTTCTGGGACAGGACCTACGAGCAGTACTTC. Amino acid sequence: CAFWDRTYEQYF.

This clone came up a few times. V gene TRBV7-6 combines with J gene TRBJ2-1; D gene uncertain. The germline CDR1 and CDR2 sequences are SGHVS and FNYEAQ. V lost 5 bases and J 0 bases, leaving 26 bases between the germline ends. The CDR3 is 20 residues long. The CDR3 DNA follows: TGTGCCAGCAGCCCCCAAAGGCTGCGGAGTCGAAACAACTCCTACAATGAGCAGTTCTTC. This sequence encodes CASSPQRLRSRNNSYNEQFF.

The chain recombines TRBV27 with TRBJ1-5; no clear D. The CDR3 spans 15 residues. V was pared by 2 bases and J by 4 bases, with 12 bases between. In germline, CDR1 is MNHEY, CDR2 SMNVEV (reference sequence). The CDR3 DNA is TGTGCCAGCAGTTTAGGGAGGGCAACTAATCAGCCCCAGCATTTT. Amino acids: CASSLGRATNQPQHF.

V is TRBV18 and J is TRBJ2-5, with D tentatively TRBD1 (6 bases). In germline, CDR1 is KGHSH, CDR2 LQKENI. The CDR3 extends over 14 amino acids. Trimming removed 3 bases from V and 5 bases from J, with 13 bases in between. The CDR3 DNA sequence: TGTGCCAGCTCACCTTTACAGGGTAGCGAGACCCAGTACTTC. Protein: CASSPLQGSETQYF.

The rearrangement joins TRBV29-1 to TRBJ2-7, with 8 bases fitting TRBD1. V gave up 4 bases and J gave up 2 bases; unmatched junction bases: 7. The CDR3 consists of 14 residues. Germline assignment: CDR1 SQVTM and CDR2 ANQGSEA. The CDR3 loop reads CSVVSGGIAYEQYF. CDR3 DNA sequence: TGCAGCGTTGTGTCAGGGGGCATCGCCTACGAGCAGTACTTC.

This sequence joins TRBV5-1 and TRBJ2-7, with 9 bases identical to TRBD1. Germline V gives CDR1 SGHRS, CDR2 YFSETQ. This CDR3 comprises 17 residues. Trimming at V came to 0 bases and at J to 4 bases, leaving 11 bases not matched to a gene. Here the CDR3 DNA reads TGCGCCAGCAGCTTGGAGCCGGCTTGGGACAGGGCTTACGAGCAGTACTTC. Translated: CASSLEPAWDRAYEQYF.

This chain joins TRBV9 and TRBJ2-3, with D uncertain. Trimming shortened V by 5 bases and J by 2 bases, and 9 bases separated the two germline ends. Germline V gene lookup returns CDR1 SGDLS and CDR2 YYNGEE. The CDR3 consists of 13 residues. This CDR3 reads CASRPGATDTQYF. For the CDR3, the DNA is TGTGCCAGCAGGCCCGGAGCCACAGATACGCAGTATTTT.

This clone was picked up one time. The V call is TRBV6-2 or TRBV6-3, the J call TRBJ2-1, with 11 nucleotides matching TRBD2. From germline, CDR1 is MNHEY and CDR2 SVGEGT. V lost 5 bases to trimming and J lost 9 bases; unmatched junction nucleotides: 9. The CDR3 spans 15 residues. CDR3 sequence reads: CASSVTSGSSFEQFF. DNA of the CDR3: TGTGCCAGCAGTGTCACTAGCGGGAGTAGTTTTGAGCAGTTCTTC.

V gene TRBV5-1 combines with J gene TRBJ2-1; TRBD1 might be the D (5 bases). Germline V gene sequence: CDR1 SGHRS, CDR2 YFSETQ. The CDR3 sequence is 14 residues long. V dropped 3 bases and J dropped 8 bases, with 15 bases sitting between them. Here the CDR3 DNA reads TGCGCCAGCAGCTCCGGGCCTGGGGCGGATGAGCAGTTCTTC. Its protein is CASSSGPGADEQFF.

The gene calls are TRBV11-2 and TRBJ2-1, with 11 nucleotides matching TRBD2. The CDR3 is 17 residues long. Unmatched junction bases numbered 8, after V lost 4 bases and J lost 3 bases. Germline CDR1 is SGHAT and CDR2 is FQNNGV. CDR3 DNA sequence: TGTGCCAGCAGCTATGGACTAGCGGGCCCATTCTACAATGAGCAGTTCTTC. It encodes CASSYGLAGPFYNEQFF.

The gene calls are TRBV2 and TRBJ2-7; D is unclear. Germline V gene sequence: CDR1 SNHLY, CDR2 FYNNEI. CDR3 length: 14 residues. The V gene lost 1 base and the J gene lost 2 bases, with 9 bases spanning the gap. CDR3 loop: CASSEGAPPYEQYF. The CDR3 coding sequence is TGTGCCAGCAGTGAAGGGGCGCCACCCTACGAGCAGTACTTC.

The table lists this clone with a few counts. The chain recombines TRBV6-5 with TRBJ1-1; perhaps TRBD1 as D (5 bases). Trimming pared 6 bases from V and 7 bases from J, leaving 12 bases between. This CDR3 has 12 residues. Germline V CDR1 and CDR2: MNHEY, SVGAGI. The CDR3 reads CASSQRGGEAFF. CDR3 coding DNA: TGTGCCAGCAGCCAGCGGGGCGGTGAAGCTTTCTTT.

This clone has only a few counts. V gene TRBV27 combines with J gene TRBJ1-2; D remains ambiguous. Trimming removed 5 bases at V and 4 bases at J, with 20 bases between. This CDR3 spans 16 amino acids. The germline V gene encodes CDR1 MNHEY and CDR2 SMNVEV (reference sequence). CDR3 loop: CASSPDLGRIGYGYTF. DNA for the CDR3: TGTGCCAGCAGTCCTGACCTGGGCAGGATCGGCTATGGCTACACCTTC.